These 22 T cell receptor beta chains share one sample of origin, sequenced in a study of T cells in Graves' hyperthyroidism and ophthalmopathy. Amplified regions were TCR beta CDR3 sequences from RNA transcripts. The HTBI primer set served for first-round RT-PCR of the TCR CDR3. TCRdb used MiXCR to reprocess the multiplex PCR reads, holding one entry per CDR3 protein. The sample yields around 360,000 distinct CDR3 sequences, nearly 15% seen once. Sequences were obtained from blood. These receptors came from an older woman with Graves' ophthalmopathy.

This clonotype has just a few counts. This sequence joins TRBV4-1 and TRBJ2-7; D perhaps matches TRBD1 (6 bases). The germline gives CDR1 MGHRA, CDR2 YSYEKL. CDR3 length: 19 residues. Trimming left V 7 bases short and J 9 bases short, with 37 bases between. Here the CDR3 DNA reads TGCGCCAGCATACCTGGGACACTGGAGTATAGTGAAGGACCTACGAGGCAGTACTTC. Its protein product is CASIPGTLEYSEGPTRQYF.

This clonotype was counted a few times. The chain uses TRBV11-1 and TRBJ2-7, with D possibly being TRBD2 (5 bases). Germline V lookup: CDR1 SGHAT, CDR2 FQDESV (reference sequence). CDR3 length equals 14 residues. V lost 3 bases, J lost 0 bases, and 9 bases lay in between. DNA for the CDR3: TGTGCCAGCAGCTTGTACGGGAACTCCTACGAGCAGTACTTC. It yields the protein CASSLYGNSYEQYF.

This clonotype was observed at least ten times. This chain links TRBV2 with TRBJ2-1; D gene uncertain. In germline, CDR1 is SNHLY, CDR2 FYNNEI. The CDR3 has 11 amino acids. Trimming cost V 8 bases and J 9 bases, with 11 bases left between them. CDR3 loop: CASLQIGEQFF. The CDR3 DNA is TGTGCCAGCCTCCAGATAGGTGAGCAGTTCTTC.

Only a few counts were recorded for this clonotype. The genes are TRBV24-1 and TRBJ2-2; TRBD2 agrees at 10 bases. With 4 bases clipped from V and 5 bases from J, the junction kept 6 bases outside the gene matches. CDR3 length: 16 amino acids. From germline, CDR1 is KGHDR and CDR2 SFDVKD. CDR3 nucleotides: TGTGCCACCAGTGACGAGCGGGAGGGCCTTACCGGGGAGCTGTTTTTT. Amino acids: CATSDEREGLTGELFF.

CDR3 nucleotide sequence: TGTGCCAGCAGAGTTTCCACAGGGGGCTACTCACCCCTCCACTTT. Residues: CASRVSTGGYSPLHF. The chain carries TRBV12-3 or TRBV12-4 and TRBJ1-6; the match to TRBD1 covers 9 bases. J gave up 10 bases and V 6 bases, and 10 bases lay outside the gene matches. This CDR3 contains 15 residues.

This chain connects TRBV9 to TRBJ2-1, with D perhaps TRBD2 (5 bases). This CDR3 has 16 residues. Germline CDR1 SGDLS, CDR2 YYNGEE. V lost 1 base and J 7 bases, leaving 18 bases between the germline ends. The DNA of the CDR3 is TGTGCCAGCAGCGTAAATGTCGGGGAACTGAGGAATGAGCAGTTCTTC. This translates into CASSVNVGELRNEQFF.

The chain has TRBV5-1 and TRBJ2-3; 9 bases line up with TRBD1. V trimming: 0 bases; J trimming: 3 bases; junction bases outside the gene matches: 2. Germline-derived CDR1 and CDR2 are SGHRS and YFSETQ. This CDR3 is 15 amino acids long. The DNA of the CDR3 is TGCGCCAGCAGCTTGGACAGGGGGCCGACAGATACGCAGTATTTT. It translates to CASSLDRGPTDTQYF.

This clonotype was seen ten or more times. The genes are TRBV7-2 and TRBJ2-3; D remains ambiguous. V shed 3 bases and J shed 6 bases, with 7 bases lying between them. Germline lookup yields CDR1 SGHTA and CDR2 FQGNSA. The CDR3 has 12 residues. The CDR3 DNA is TGTGCCAGCAGCTTCTTCTCGGATACGCAGTATTTT. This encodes CASSFFSDTQYF. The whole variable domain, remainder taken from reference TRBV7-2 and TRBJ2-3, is GAGVSQSPSNKVTEKGKDVELRCDPISGHTALYWYRQSLGQGLEFLIYFQGNSAPDKSGLPSDRFSAERTGGSVSTLTIQRTQQEDSAVYLCASSFFSDTQYFGPGTRLTVL.

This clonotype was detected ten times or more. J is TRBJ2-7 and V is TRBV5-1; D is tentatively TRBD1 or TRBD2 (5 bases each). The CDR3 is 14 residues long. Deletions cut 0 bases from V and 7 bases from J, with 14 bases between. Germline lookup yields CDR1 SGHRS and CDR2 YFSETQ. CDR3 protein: CASSLAQGGGEQYF. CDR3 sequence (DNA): TGCGCCAGCAGCTTGGCGCAGGGTGGCGGGGAGCAGTACTTC. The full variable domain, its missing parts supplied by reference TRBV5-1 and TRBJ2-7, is KAGVTQTPRYLIKTRGQQVTLSCSPISGHRSVSWYQQTPGQGLQFLFEYFSETQRNKGNFPGRFSGRQFSNSRSEMNVSTLELGDSALYLCASSLAQGGGEQYFGPGTRLTVT.

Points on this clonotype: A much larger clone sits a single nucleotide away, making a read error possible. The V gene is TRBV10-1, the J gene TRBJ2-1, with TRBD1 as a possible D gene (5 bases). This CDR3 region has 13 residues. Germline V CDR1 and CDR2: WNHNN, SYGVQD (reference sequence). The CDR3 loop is CAIRAGTYNEQFF. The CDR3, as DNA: TGTGCCATCAGGGCAGGGACCTACAATGAGCAGTTCTTC.

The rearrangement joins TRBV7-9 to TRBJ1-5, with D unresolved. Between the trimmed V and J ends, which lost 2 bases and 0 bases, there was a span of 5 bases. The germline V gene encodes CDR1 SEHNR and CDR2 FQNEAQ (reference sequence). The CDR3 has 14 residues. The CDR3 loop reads CASSLSHSNQPQHF. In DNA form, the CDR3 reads TGTGCCAGCAGCTTAAGTCATAGCAATCAGCCCCAGCATTTT.

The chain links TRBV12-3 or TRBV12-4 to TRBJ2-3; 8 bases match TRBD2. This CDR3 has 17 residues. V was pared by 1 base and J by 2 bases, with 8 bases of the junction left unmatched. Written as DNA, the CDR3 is TGTGCCAGCAGTTTAGGACCGGGGGGGGTCATCACAGATACGCAGTATTTT. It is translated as CASSLGPGGVITDTQYF.

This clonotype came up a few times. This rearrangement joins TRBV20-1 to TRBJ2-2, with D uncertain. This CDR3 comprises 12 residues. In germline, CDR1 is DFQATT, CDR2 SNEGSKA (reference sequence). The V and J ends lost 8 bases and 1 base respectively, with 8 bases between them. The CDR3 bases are TGCAGTCCTCAGAGGAACACCGGGGAGCTGTTTTTT. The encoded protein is CSPQRNTGELFF.

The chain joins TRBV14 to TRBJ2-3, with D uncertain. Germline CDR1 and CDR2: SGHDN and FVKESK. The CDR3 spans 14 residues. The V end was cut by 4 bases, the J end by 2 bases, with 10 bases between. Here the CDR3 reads CASSLGWVTDTQYF. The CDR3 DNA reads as TGTGCCAGCAGCCTCGGGTGGGTCACAGATACGCAGTATTTT.

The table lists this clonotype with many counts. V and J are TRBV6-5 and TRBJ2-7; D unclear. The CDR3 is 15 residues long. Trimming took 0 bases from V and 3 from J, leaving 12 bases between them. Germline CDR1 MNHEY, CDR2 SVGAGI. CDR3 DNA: TGTGCCAGCAGTTACTCGAGTGGCAGCCTCTACGAGCAGTACTTC. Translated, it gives CASSYSSGSLYEQYF.

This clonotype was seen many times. The CDR3, as DNA: TGTGCCACCAGCAGAGGCCTAGCGCGCACAGATACGCAGTATTTT. This translates into CATSRGLARTDTQYF. The chain is built from TRBV15 and TRBJ2-3; D is perhaps TRBD2 (6 bases). There are 15 residues in the CDR3. V dropped 1 base and J dropped 1 base, with 9 bases sitting between them. Germline lookup yields CDR1 LNHNV and CDR2 YYDKDF (reference sequence).

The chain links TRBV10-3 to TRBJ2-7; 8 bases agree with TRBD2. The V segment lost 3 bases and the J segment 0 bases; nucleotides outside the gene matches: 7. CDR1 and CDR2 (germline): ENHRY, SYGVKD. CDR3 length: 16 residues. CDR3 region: CAISEPGTRSSYEQYF. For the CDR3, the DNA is TGTGCCATCAGTGAACCCGGGACTAGAAGCTCCTACGAGCAGTACTTC.

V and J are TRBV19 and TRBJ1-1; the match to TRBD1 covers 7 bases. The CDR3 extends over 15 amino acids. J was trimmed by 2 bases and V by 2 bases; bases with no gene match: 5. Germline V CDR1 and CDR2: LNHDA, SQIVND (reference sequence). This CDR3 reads CASSIPGQRNTEAFF. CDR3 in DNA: TGTGCCAGTAGTATACCGGGACAGAGAAACACTGAAGCTTTCTTT.

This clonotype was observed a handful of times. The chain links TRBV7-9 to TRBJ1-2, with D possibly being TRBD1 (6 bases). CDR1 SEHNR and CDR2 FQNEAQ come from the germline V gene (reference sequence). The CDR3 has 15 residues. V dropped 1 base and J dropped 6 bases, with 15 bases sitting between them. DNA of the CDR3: TGTGCCAGCAGCTTAGATATAGGCAGGGGAGATGGCTACACCTTC. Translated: CASSLDIGRGDGYTF.

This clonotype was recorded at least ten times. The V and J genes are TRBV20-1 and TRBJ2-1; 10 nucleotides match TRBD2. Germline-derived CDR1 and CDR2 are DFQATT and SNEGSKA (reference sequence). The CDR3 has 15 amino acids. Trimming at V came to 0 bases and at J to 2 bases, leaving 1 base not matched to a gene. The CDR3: CSARESGRAYNEQFF. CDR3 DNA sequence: TGCAGTGCTAGAGAGAGCGGGAGGGCCTACAATGAGCAGTTCTTC.

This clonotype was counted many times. CDR3 in amino acids: CASSSSPPGLAVSSYNEQFF. As DNA, the CDR3 is TGTGCCAGCAGCTCCTCACCCCCGGGACTAGCGGTGAGCTCCTACAATGAGCAGTTCTTC. The rearrangement uses TRBV7-8 and TRBJ2-1; 11 bases fit TRBD2. The CDR3 consists of 20 residues. CDR1 is SGHVS, CDR2 FQNEAQ, per germline. V lost 4 bases, J lost 0 bases, and 14 bases stayed unmatched.

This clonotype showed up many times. The CDR3 DNA reads as TGTGCCAGCAGTTCCCCACGGGTGTCCGGTACAGATACGCAGTATTTT. Residues: CASSSPRVSGTDTQYF. The chain carries TRBV28 and TRBJ2-3; no clear D gene. The V end was cut by 4 bases, the J end by 3 bases, with 17 bases between. Germline lookup yields CDR1 MDHEN and CDR2 SYDVKM. The CDR3 runs to 16 residues.